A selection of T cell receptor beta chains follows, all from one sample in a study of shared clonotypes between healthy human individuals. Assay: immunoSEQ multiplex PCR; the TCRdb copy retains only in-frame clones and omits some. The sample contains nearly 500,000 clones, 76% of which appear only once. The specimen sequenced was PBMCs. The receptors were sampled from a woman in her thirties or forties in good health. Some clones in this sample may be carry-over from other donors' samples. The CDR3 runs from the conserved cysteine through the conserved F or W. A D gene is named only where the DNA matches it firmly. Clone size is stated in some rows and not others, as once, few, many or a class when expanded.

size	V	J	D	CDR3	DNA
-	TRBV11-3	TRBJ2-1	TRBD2	CASSFSGLEDNEQFF	TGTGCCAGCAGCTTTTCTGGACTAGAGGACAATGAGCAGTTCTTC
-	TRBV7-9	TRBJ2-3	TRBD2	CASSHSGRTDTQYF	TGTGCCAGCAGCCACAGCGGGAGAACAGATACGCAGTATTTT
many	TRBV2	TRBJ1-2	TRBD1	CASSLDRGPYGYTF	TGTGCCAGCAGTTTGGACAGGGGGCCCTATGGCTACACCTTC
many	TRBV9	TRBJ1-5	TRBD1	CASSVVGQGGQPQHF	TGTGCCAGCAGCGTAGTCGGACAGGGCGGACAGCCCCAGCATTTT
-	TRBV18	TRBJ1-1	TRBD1	CASSPSTGANTEAFF	TGTGCCAGCTCACCATCCACAGGGGCGAACACTGAAGCTTTCTTT
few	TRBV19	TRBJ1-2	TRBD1	CASSIPRQGKEGYTF	TGTGCCAGTAGTATCCCCCGACAGGGGAAGGAGGGCTACACCTTC
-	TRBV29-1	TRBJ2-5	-	CSVELDRTETQYF	TGCAGCGTTGAACTAGACAGGACAGAGACCCAGTACTTC
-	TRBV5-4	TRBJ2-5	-	CASSIYRYQETQYF	TGTGCCAGCAGCATTTATCGGTACCAAGAGACCCAGTACTTC
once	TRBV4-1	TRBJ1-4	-	CASSQDGTAHWTEKLFF	TGCGCCAGCAGCCAAGATGGGACGGCCCATTGGACCGAAAAACTGTTTTTT
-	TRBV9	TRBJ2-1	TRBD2	CASSVRPGGLNEQFF	TGTGCCAGCAGCGTGAGGCCCGGGGGGTTAAATGAGCAGTTCTTC
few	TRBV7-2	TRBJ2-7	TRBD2	CASSLRTSGRYEQYF	TGTGCCAGCAGCTTAAGGACTAGCGGGAGATACGAGCAGTACTTC
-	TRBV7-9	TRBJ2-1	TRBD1	CASSPQGVGEQFF	TGTGCCAGCAGCCCGCAGGGGGTGGGTGAGCAGTTCTTC
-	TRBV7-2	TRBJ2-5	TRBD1	CASLKGQRTDETQYF	TGTGCCAGCCTAAAGGGACAGCGCACCGATGAGACCCAGTACTTC
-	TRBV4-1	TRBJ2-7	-	CASSQGLAGPYEQYF	TGCGCCAGCAGCCAAGGTCTGGCAGGGCCCTACGAGCAGTACTTC
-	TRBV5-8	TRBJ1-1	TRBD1	CATPQGVGDTEAFF	TGTGCCACACCTCAGGGGGTTGGGGACACTGAAGCTTTCTTT
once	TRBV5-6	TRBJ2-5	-	CASSLAFVGGQQETQYF	TGTGCCAGCAGCTTGGCCTTCGTGGGGGGACAGCAAGAGACCCAGTACTTC
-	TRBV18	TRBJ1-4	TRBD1	CASSAAQGDGEKLFF	TGTGCCAGCTCAGCGGCACAGGGGGATGGTGAAAAACTGTTTTTT
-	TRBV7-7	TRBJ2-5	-	CASSLAGTKETQYF	TGTGCTAGCAGCTTAGCCGGCACCAAAGAGACCCAGTACTTC
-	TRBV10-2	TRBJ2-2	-	CASSESGAGELFF	TGCGCCAGCAGTGAGTCGGGTGCCGGGGAGCTGTTTTTT
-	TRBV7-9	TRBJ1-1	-	CASSLMTANTEAFF	TGTGCCAGCAGCTTAATGACAGCGAACACTGAAGCTTTCTTT
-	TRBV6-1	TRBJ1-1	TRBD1	CASSEMGQSGTEAFF	TGTGCCAGCAGTGAAATGGGACAGTCTGGCACTGAAGCTTTCTTT
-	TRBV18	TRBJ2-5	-	CASSPPTGSWETQYF	TGTGCCAGCTCACCACCGACAGGTTCTTGGGAGACCCAGTACTTC
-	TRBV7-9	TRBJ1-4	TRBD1	CASSSGTGSTNEKLFF	TGTGCCAGCAGCTCCGGGACAGGGTCAACTAATGAAAAACTGTTTTTT
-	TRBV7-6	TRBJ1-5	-	CASSLEVGVKPQHF	TGTGCCAGCAGCTTAGAGGTGGGGGTTAAGCCCCAGCATTTT